The present TCR beta chain was sequenced within a study of shared clonotypes between healthy human individuals. About the study: Three CD4 naive, three CD4 memory, two CD8 naive and one CD8 memory plate were used per donor.

Naive CD8 isolation took CD45RO-negative cells positively selected for CCR7 and excluded terminally differentiated effector memory CD45RA+ cells. Trimming took 4 bases from V and 0 from J; bases not matched to a gene: 12. Germline lookup yields CDR1 SNHLY and CDR2 FYNNEI. This CDR3 spans 18 amino acids. Data came from immunoSEQ multiplex PCR; TCRdb stores just in-frame clones and leaves some out. The sample has about 2.1 million clones; 93% are singletons. The TCR comes from a man aged 18 to 29 in good health. Some clones in this sample may be carry-over from other donors' samples. Sequencing was carried out using naive CD8+ T cells from PBMCs. J is TRBJ1-1 and V is TRBV2, with TRBD1 matching over 9 bases. CDR3 in DNA: TGTGCCAGCAGTGTTCGGGGACAGGGAGGTCCAATGAACACTGAAGCTTTCTTT. Translated: CASSVRGQGGPMNTEAFF.